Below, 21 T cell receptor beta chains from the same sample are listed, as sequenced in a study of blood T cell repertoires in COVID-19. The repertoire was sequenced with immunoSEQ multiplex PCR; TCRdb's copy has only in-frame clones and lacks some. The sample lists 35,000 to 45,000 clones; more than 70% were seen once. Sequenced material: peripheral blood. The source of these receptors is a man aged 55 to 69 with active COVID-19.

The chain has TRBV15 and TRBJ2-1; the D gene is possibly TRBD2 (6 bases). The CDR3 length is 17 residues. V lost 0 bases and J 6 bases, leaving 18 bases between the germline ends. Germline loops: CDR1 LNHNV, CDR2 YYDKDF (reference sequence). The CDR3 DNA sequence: TGTGCCACCAGCAGAGATCTAGCCATGGGAGGCGGCAATGAGCAGTTCTTC. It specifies CATSRDLAMGGGNEQFF.

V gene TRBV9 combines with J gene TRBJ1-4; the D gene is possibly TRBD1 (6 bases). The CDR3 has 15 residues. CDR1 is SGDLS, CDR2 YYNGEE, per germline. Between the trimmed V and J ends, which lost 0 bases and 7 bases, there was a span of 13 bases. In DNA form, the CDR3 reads TGTGCCAGCAGCGTAGGGACAGCGGAATTTGAAAAACTGTTTTTT. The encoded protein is CASSVGTAEFEKLFF.

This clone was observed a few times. CDR3 region: CASSYPGQGAYEQYF. As DNA, the CDR3 is TGTGCCAGCAGTTACCCTGGACAGGGGGCCTACGAGCAGTACTTC. This chain connects TRBV6-6 to TRBJ2-7, with TRBD1 identical over 10 bases. Germline V gene lookup returns CDR1 MNHNY and CDR2 SVGAGI (reference sequence). The CDR3 length is 15 residues. The J segment lost 2 bases and the V segment lost 2 bases, leaving 3 bases of the junction unmatched.

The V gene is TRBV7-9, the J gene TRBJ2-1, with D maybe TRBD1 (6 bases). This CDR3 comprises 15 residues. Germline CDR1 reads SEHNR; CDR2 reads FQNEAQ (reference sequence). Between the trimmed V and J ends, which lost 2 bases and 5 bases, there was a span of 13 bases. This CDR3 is CASSLYTGPNNEQFF. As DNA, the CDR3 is TGTGCCAGCAGCTTATATACAGGGCCAAACAATGAGCAGTTCTTC. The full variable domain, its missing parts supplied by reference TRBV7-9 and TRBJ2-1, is DTGVSQNPRHKITKRGQNVTFRCDPISEHNRLYWYRQTLGQGPEFLTYFQNEAQLEKSRLLSDRFSAERPKGSFSTLEIQRTEQGDSAMYLCASSLYTGPNNEQFFGPGTRLTVL.

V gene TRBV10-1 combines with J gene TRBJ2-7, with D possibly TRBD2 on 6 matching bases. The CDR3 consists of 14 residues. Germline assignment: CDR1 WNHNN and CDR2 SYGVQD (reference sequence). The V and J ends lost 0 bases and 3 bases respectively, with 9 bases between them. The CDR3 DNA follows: TGCGCCAGCAGTGAGTCGCGGGAACTCTACGAGCAGTACTTC. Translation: CASSESRELYEQYF.

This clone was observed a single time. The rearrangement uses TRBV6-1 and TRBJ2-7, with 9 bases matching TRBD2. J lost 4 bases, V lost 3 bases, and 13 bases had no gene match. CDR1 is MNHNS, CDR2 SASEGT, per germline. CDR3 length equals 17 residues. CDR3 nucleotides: TGTGCCAGCAGTGAGGGGGGAGTAGCGGGAGTATATTACGAGCAGTACTTC. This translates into CASSEGGVAGVYYEQYF.

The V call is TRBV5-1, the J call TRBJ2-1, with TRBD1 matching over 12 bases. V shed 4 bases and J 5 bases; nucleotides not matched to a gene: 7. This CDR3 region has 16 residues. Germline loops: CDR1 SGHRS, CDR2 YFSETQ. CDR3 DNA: TGCGCCAGCAGCCCCAAGGGACAGGGGGCCCACAATGAGCAGTTCTTC. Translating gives CASSPKGQGAHNEQFF.

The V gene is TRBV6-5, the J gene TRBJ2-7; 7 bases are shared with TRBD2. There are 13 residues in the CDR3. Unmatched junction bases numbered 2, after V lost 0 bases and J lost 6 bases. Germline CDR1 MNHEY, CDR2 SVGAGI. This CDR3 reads CASSYSWEGEQYF. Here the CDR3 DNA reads TGTGCCAGCAGTTACTCTTGGGAGGGCGAGCAGTACTTC.

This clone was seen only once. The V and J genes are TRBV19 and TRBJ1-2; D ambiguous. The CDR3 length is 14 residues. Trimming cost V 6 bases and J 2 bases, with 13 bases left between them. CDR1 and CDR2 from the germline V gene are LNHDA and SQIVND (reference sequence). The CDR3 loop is CASSAHGENYGYTF. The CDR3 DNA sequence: TGTGCCAGTAGCGCACACGGGGAGAACTATGGCTACACCTTC. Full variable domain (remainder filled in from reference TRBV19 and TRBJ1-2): DGGITQSPKYLFRKEGQNVTLSCEQNLNHDAMYWYRQDPGQGLRLIYYSQIVNDFQKGDIAEGYSVSREKKESFPLTVTSAQKNPTAFYLCASSAHGENYGYTFGSGTRLTVV.

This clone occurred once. Here the CDR3 DNA reads TGTGCCAGCAGCCAAGGACTAGTCAGGGAGCTGTTTTTT. Translating gives CASSQGLVRELFF. The chain links TRBV12-3 or TRBV12-4 to TRBJ2-2, with 7 bases matching TRBD2. This CDR3 has 13 amino acids. The J segment lost 9 bases and the V segment lost 6 bases, leaving 7 bases of the junction unmatched.

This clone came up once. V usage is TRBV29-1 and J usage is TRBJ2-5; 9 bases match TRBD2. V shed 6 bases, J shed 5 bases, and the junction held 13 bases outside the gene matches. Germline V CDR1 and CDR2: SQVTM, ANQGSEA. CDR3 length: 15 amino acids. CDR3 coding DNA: TGCAGCGTGGCGATAGCGGGAGACGTGGTGGAGACCCAGTACTTC. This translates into CSVAIAGDVVETQYF. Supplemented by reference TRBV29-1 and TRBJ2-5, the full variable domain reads SAVISQKPSRDICQRGTSLTIQCQVDSQVTMMFWYRQQPGQSLTLIATANQGSEATYESGFVIDKFPISRPNLTFSTLTVSNMSPEDSSIYLCSVAIAGDVVETQYFGPGTRLLVL.

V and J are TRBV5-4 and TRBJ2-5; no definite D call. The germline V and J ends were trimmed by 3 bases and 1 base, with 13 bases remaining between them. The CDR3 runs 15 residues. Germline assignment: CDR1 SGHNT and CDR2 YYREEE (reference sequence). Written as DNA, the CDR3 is TGTGCCAGCAGCTACAGTATAACGGTCCAAGAGACCCAGTACTTC. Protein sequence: CASSYSITVQETQYF.

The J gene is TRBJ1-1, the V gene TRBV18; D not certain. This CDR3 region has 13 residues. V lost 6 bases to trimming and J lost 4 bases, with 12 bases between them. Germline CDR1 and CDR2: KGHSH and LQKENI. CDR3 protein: CASSLDRVTEAFF. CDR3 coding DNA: TGTGCCAGCTCCCTAGATCGGGTCACTGAAGCTTTCTTT.

Written as DNA, the CDR3 is TGTGCCACCGGCCATTCACAGGGTAATGGCTACACCTTC. It codes for CATGHSQGNGYTF. The chain uses TRBV19 and TRBJ1-2; D is perhaps TRBD1 (6 bases). The CDR3 is 13 amino acids. V lost 10 bases and J lost 6, with 18 bases in between. The germline CDR1 and CDR2 sequences are LNHDA and SQIVND (reference sequence).

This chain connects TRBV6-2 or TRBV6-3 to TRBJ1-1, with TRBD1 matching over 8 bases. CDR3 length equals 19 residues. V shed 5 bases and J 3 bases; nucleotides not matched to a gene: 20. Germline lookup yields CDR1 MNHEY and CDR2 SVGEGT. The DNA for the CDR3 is TGTGCCAGCAGTAGTAACACAGGGGGTCTAGGAACGGGTGACACTGAAGCTTTCTTT. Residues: CASSSNTGGLGTGDTEAFF.

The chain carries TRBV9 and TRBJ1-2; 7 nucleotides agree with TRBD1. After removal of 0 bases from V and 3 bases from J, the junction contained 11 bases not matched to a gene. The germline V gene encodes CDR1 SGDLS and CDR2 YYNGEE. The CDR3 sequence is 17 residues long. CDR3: CASSVAGFLGGDYGYTF. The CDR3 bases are TGTGCCAGCAGCGTAGCCGGTTTCTTAGGGGGCGACTATGGCTACACCTTC.

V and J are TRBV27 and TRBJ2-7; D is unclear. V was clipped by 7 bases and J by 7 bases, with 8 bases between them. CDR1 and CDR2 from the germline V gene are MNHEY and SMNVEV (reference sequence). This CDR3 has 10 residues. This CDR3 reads CASTPVEQYF. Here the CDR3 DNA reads TGTGCCAGCACCCCCGTAGAGCAGTACTTC.

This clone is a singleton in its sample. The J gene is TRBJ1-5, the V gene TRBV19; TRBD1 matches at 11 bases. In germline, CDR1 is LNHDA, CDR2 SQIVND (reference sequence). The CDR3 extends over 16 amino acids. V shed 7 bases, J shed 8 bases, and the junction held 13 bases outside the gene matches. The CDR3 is CASNLRDRGIIEPQHF. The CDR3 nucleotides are TGTGCCAGTAATCTCCGGGACAGGGGGATCATAGAGCCCCAGCATTTT. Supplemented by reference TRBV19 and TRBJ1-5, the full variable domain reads DGGITQSPKYLFRKEGQNVTLSCEQNLNHDAMYWYRQDPGQGLRLIYYSQIVNDFQKGDIAEGYSVSREKKESFPLTVTSAQKNPTAFYLCASNLRDRGIIEPQHFGDGTRLSIL.

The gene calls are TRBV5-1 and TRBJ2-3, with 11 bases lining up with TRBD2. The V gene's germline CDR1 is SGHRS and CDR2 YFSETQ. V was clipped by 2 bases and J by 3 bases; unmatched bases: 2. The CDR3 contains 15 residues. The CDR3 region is CASSFGTSGTDTQYF. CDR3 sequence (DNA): TGCGCCAGCAGCTTCGGGACTAGCGGTACAGATACGCAGTATTTT.

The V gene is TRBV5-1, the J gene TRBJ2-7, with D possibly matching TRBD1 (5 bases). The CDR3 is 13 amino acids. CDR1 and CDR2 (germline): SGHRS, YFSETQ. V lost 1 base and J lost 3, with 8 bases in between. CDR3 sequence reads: CASSLQDSYEQYF. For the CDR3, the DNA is TGCGCCAGCAGCTTGCAAGACAGCTACGAGCAGTACTTC.

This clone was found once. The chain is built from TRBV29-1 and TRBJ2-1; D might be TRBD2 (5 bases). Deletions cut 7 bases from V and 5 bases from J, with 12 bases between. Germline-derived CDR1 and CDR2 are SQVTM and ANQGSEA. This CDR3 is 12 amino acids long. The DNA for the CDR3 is TGCAGCGCCCAAAAGGGAGACAATGAGCAGTTCTTC. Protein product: CSAQKGDNEQFF.